These 2 T cell receptor beta chains came from one sample sequenced in a study of sequential checkpoint blockade in melanoma. This sample's treatment: randomized to nivolumab then ipilimumab (arm A) or the reverse (arm B). Only in-frame clones appear in the TCRdb table, and some are missing; sequencing was by immunoSEQ multiplex PCR. The repertoire holds under 25,000 clones, with about 80% as singletons. This sample comprised CD8+ T cells sorted from blood (inferred from file names), obtained from a patient given nivolumab and ipilimumab in sequence. These receptors all come from a human donor with melanoma.

This clone was seen only a few times. The chain combines TRBV28 with TRBJ1-1; D possibly corresponds to TRBD1 (5 bases). The CDR3 consists of 14 residues. V was clipped by 5 bases and J by 6 bases, with 16 bases between them. Germline lookup yields CDR1 MDHEN and CDR2 SYDVKM. In DNA form, the CDR3 reads TGTGCCAGCAGTCGTCCGCGGGGCAGGGCTGAAGCTTTCTTT. Translation gives CASSRPRGRAEAFF.

The chain uses TRBV29-1 and TRBJ2-1; TRBD1 might be the D (6 bases). The germline V gene encodes CDR1 SQVTM and CDR2 ANQGSEA. The ends were cut back, 6 bases at V and 4 bases at J, with 7 bases in the middle. The CDR3 contains 11 residues. The CDR3 spells CSVGQYNEQFF. For the CDR3, the DNA is TGCAGCGTCGGACAGTACAATGAGCAGTTCTTC.